These 26 T cell receptor beta chains came from one sample sequenced in a study of spatial heterogeneity in lung cancer (dated by TCRdb to the late 2010s). The library came from 5' RACE. The run used a NextSeq 500. TCRdb ran its own pipeline on the public reads, namely fastp trimming at Q25 and MiXCR clone calling, and kept in-frame beta chains. CDR3 protein duplicates are merged, each entry listing the most common genes and DNA. This sample holds about 85,000 distinct CDR3 sequences; about 20% were observed only once. Roughly 5.6% of the sample comes from the top ten. Explained via the paper, the time point label denotes: sample taken at primary tumor resection. For TCR sequencing, whole RNA was extracted from tumor and nontumor lung tissue, or from cryopreserved PBMC samples, and no cell sorting was done. The specimen comprised PBMCs, sampled at surgery. The receptors originated from a male donor with early-stage non-small cell lung cancer.

V gene TRBV12-3 or TRBV12-4 combines with J gene TRBJ1-5, with unresolved D. The CDR3 runs 16 residues. The V and J ends lost 1 base and 0 bases respectively, with 10 bases between them. The chain's CDR3 is CASSLGGWPSNQPQHF. CDR3 DNA: TGTGCCAGCAGTTTAGGAGGTTGGCCTAGCAATCAGCCCCAGCATTTT.

The chain uses TRBV19 and TRBJ1-2; no clear D gene. The ends were cut back, 7 bases at V and 4 bases at J, with 25 bases in the middle. The germline V gene has CDR1 LNHDA and CDR2 SQIVND (reference sequence). This CDR3 comprises 17 residues. CDR3 sequence reads: CASTLVADLTESYGYTF. DNA for the CDR3: TGTGCCAGTACCCTGGTGGCAGATCTAACGGAATCCTATGGCTACACCTTC.

The chain combines TRBV12-3 or TRBV12-4 with TRBJ2-7; tentative D call: TRBD2 (6 bases). The germline V and J ends were trimmed by 2 bases and 7 bases, with 12 bases remaining between them. This CDR3 is built from 13 residues. CDR3 nucleotides: TGTGCCAGCAGTTTAATCGTCCGGGGGGAGCAGTACTTC. Translation gives CASSLIVRGEQYF.

This clonotype appeared a few times. The chain employs TRBV28 and TRBJ2-2; no definite D call. CDR3 size: 13 residues. Trimming stripped 2 bases from V and 8 bases from J, with 9 bases between. CDR1 is MDHEN and CDR2 is SYDVKM in the germline V gene. Here the CDR3 DNA reads TGTGCCAGCAGTTTACCCCTCAGTGGGGAGCTGTTTTTT. Amino acid sequence: CASSLPLSGELFF. Looking up the rest from reference TRBV28 and TRBJ2-2 gives the full variable domain: DVKVTQSSRYLVKRTGEKVFLECVQDMDHENMFWYRQDPGLGLRLIYFSYDVKMKEKGDIPEGYSVSREKKERFSLILESASTNQTSMYLCASSLPLSGELFFGEGSRLTVL.

This clonotype was found a few times. The J gene is TRBJ2-2, the V gene TRBV24-1; tentatively, D is TRBD2 (5 bases). The CDR3 sequence is 14 residues long. Trimming took 2 bases from V and 7 from J, leaving 10 bases between them. CDR1 and CDR2 from the germline V gene are KGHDR and SFDVKD. The CDR3 spells CATSDYGDGGELFF. The CDR3 nucleotides are TGTGCCACCAGTGATTACGGGGATGGCGGGGAGCTGTTTTTT.

The chain's CDR3 is CASSPSDRTNQPQHF. As DNA, the CDR3 is TGTGCCAGCTCACCTTCAGACAGGACCAATCAGCCCCAGCATTTT. The chain couples TRBV18 to TRBJ1-5, with D perhaps TRBD1 (6 bases). CDR1 and CDR2 from the germline V gene are KGHSH and LQKENI. Between the trimmed V and J ends, which lost 3 bases and 3 bases, there was a span of 12 bases. The CDR3 is 15 amino acids. Filled out from reference TRBV18 and TRBJ1-5, the complete variable domain reads NAGVMQNPRHLVRRRGQEARLRCSPMKGHSHVYWYRQLPEEGLKFMVYLQKENIIDESGMPKERFSAEFPKEGPSILRIQQVVRGDSAAYFCASSPSDRTNQPQHFGDGTRLSIL.

This clonotype was counted between two and nine times. V usage is TRBV2 and J usage is TRBJ2-7; D gene uncertain. Trimming removed 4 bases at V and 0 bases at J, with 10 bases between. Germline CDR1 reads SNHLY; CDR2 reads FYNNEI. This CDR3 has 14 amino acids. This CDR3 reads CASSGPTTSYEQYF. The DNA for the CDR3 is TGTGCCAGCAGTGGTCCAACCACCTCCTACGAGCAGTACTTC.

This clonotype was counted between two and nine times. The chain links TRBV4-1 to TRBJ1-5; perhaps TRBD1 as D (5 bases). Germline CDR1 reads MGHRA; CDR2 reads YSYEKL. The CDR3 length is 18 residues. Trimming stripped 3 bases from V and 3 bases from J, with 21 bases between. CDR3 DNA: TGCGCCAGCAGCCATTTTCCCGGGCCAGGGTTCATCAATCAGCCCCAGCATTTT. Translating gives CASSHFPGPGFINQPQHF.

In its sample, this clonotype is medium-sized. The chain joins TRBV6-5 to TRBJ2-5; 7 bases agree with TRBD1. Looked up from germline, CDR1 is MNHEY and CDR2 is SVGAGI. J lost 4 bases, V lost 4 bases, and 9 bases had no gene match. CDR3 length: 15 amino acids. The CDR3 is CASSLKLTGPETQYF. CDR3 bases: TGTGCCAGCAGTTTAAAATTGACAGGGCCAGAGACCCAGTACTTC.

The chain couples TRBV7-9 to TRBJ2-5; 8 bases align to TRBD1. Unmatched junction bases numbered 3, after V lost 3 bases and J lost 3 bases. This CDR3 comprises 14 residues. CDR1 and CDR2 from the germline V gene are SEHNR and FQNEAQ (reference sequence). The CDR3 sequence is CASSFGQGEETQYF. The CDR3 DNA reads TGTGCCAGCAGCTTCGGACAGGGTGAAGAGACCCAGTACTTC.

This clonotype appeared a single time. This rearrangement joins TRBV9 to TRBJ1-6; 10 nucleotides line up with TRBD1. Trimming cost V 3 bases and J 5 bases; bases outside gene matches: 11. The CDR3 is 18 residues long. Germline V gives CDR1 SGDLS, CDR2 YYNGEE. The CDR3 nucleotides are TGTGCCAGCAGCGCGGGCCCGGGACAGGGGAATCATAATTCACCCCTCCACTTT. Protein: CASSAGPGQGNHNSPLHF.

This clonotype was recorded a few times. V usage is TRBV5-1 and J usage is TRBJ1-2; 10 bases map to TRBD1. V was clipped by 3 bases and J by 2 bases; unmatched bases: 4. Germline V gene sequence: CDR1 SGHRS, CDR2 YFSETQ. The CDR3 totals 15 residues. As DNA, the CDR3 is TGCGCCAGCAGCTACGGGGACAGGGGAAACTATGGCTACACCTTC. It specifies CASSYGDRGNYGYTF.

This clonotype was found many times. The CDR3 DNA reads as TGTGCCAGCAGCTTTTGGGGGGCAGATACGCAGTATTTT. It translates to CASSFWGADTQYF. The J gene is TRBJ2-3, the V gene TRBV7-2; D is possibly TRBD2 (6 bases). The CDR3 runs 13 residues. The germline V and J ends were trimmed by 3 bases and 4 bases, with 8 bases remaining between them. Germline V gene data show CDR1 as SGHTA and CDR2 as FQGNSA. The whole variable domain, remainder taken from reference TRBV7-2 and TRBJ2-3, is GAGVSQSPSNKVTEKGKDVELRCDPISGHTALYWYRQSLGQGLEFLIYFQGNSAPDKSGLPSDRFSAERTGGSVSTLTIQRTQQEDSAVYLCASSFWGADTQYFGPGTRLTVL.

This clonotype showed up just a few times. V gene TRBV5-1 combines with J gene TRBJ1-1; the D gene is possibly TRBD1 (5 bases). The germline V gene has CDR1 SGHRS and CDR2 YFSETQ. The length of the CDR3 is 15 residues. V shed 2 bases and J shed 5 bases, with 16 bases lying between them. CDR3 protein: CASSLGFGGETEAFF. Here the CDR3 DNA reads TGCGCCAGCAGCTTAGGGTTCGGAGGGGAGACTGAAGCTTTCTTT.

This clonotype was counted many times. The V and J genes are TRBV6-5 and TRBJ2-1; D unresolved. Trimming removed 10 bases from V and 12 bases from J, with 16 bases in between. This CDR3 contains 11 residues. CDR1 is MNHEY and CDR2 is SVGAGI in the germline V gene. The CDR3 is CAIGFRFGQFF. The CDR3, as DNA: TGTGCCATCGGCTTTCGGTTTGGGCAGTTCTTC.

This clonotype was detected a few times. The J gene is TRBJ2-7, the V gene TRBV5-1; no definite D call. This CDR3 contains 13 residues. Trimming pared 4 bases from V and 6 bases from J, leaving 14 bases between. The germline CDR1 and CDR2 sequences are SGHRS and YFSETQ. In DNA form, the CDR3 reads TGCGCCAGCAGCCTCGGACGGGTCCCCGAGCAGTACTTC. It yields the protein CASSLGRVPEQYF.

This chain links TRBV11-2 with TRBJ1-5, with TRBD1 as a possible D gene (5 bases). With 5 bases removed from V and 6 bases from J, the gap between germline ends came to 11 bases. CDR1 and CDR2 from the germline V gene are SGHAT and FQNNGV. The CDR3 is 13 amino acids. CDR3 residues: CASSPGRSQPQHF. In DNA form, the CDR3 reads TGTGCCAGCAGCCCGGGACGAAGTCAGCCCCAGCATTTT.

The chain recombines TRBV27 with TRBJ2-1; 13 bases fit TRBD2. With 7 bases clipped from V and 12 bases from J, the junction kept 9 bases outside the gene matches. The CDR3 is 14 residues long. The germline CDR1 and CDR2 sequences are MNHEY and SMNVEV (reference sequence). The CDR3 DNA is TGTGCCAGCACCTCACTAGCGGGAGGGTTTGGGCAGTTCTTC. Residues: CASTSLAGGFGQFF.

This chain joins TRBV12-3 or TRBV12-4 and TRBJ1-2; a weak D match, TRBD1 (5 bases). V was shortened by 7 bases and J by 1 base, with 16 bases between the two germline ends. This CDR3 is 15 amino acids long. DNA for the CDR3: TGTGCCAGCACTTCCTCCCGGGACGGTAACTATGGCTACACCTTC. This gives the protein CASTSSRDGNYGYTF.

A remark on this clonotype: Lacking the conserved final phenylalanine or tryptophan, this CDR3 likely reflects a read error. V gene TRBV10-3 combines with J gene TRBJ2-5; 11 bases map to TRBD2. Trimming at V came to 6 bases and at J to 2 bases, leaving 5 bases not matched to a gene. Germline V gives CDR1 ENHRY, CDR2 SYGVKD. The CDR3 loop spans 15 amino acids. CDR3 in DNA: TGTGCCATCAGCATGACTAGCGGGGATCAAGAGACCCAGTACTCC. This translates into CAISMTSGDQETQYS.

This chain connects TRBV9 to TRBJ2-2; D unclear. Germline CDR1 SGDLS, CDR2 YYNGEE. CDR3 length equals 17 residues. The ends were cut back, 4 bases at V and 1 base at J, with 17 bases in the middle. This CDR3 is CASSLRHAPGNTGELFF. CDR3 DNA: TGTGCCAGCAGCTTAAGGCACGCACCCGGGAACACCGGGGAGCTGTTTTTT.

J is TRBJ2-1 and V is TRBV20-1, with 13 bases that match TRBD2. This CDR3 has 15 amino acids. CDR1 and CDR2 from the germline V gene are DFQATT and SNEGSKA (reference sequence). The J segment lost 5 bases and the V segment lost 5 bases, leaving 6 bases of the junction unmatched. In nucleotides, the CDR3 is TGCAGTGCTTGGGGACTAGCGGGACTCGACAATGAGCAGTTCTTC. As protein: CSAWGLAGLDNEQFF.

The V and J genes are TRBV10-3 and TRBJ2-2; D possibly corresponds to TRBD2 (7 bases). Germline CDR1 reads ENHRY; CDR2 reads SYGVKD. Trimming removed 4 bases from V and 5 bases from J, with 14 bases in between. The CDR3 is 15 residues long. CDR3: CAISAGGPTTGELFF. The CDR3 DNA follows: TGTGCCATCAGTGCCGGGGGGCCGACGACCGGGGAGCTGTTTTTT.

This clonotype was seen more than once but under ten times. The V call is TRBV6-5, the J call TRBJ1-4; maybe TRBD1 (5 bases). Germline assignment: CDR1 MNHEY and CDR2 SVGAGI. V was pared by 7 bases and J by 7 bases, with 16 bases between. CDR3 length: 14 amino acids. DNA of the CDR3: TGTGCCAGCAAGGGGCCCCAGGCCGGTGAAAAACTGTTTTTT. Translated, it gives CASKGPQAGEKLFF.

CDR3 residues: CASSQDLTSGGPTDTQYF. The CDR3 DNA reads TGCGCCAGCAGCCAAGATTTGACTAGCGGGGGCCCCACAGATACGCAGTATTTT. The V call is TRBV4-3, the J call TRBJ2-3, with 12 bases identical to TRBD2. The CDR3 is made up of 18 amino acids. J was trimmed by 2 bases and V by 0 bases; bases with no gene match: 6. Germline V CDR1 and CDR2: LGHNA, YSLEER.

The V and J genes are TRBV28 and TRBJ2-4, with D possibly TRBD1 on 8 matching bases. Between the trimmed V and J ends, which lost 7 bases and 0 bases, there was a span of 16 bases. The germline CDR1 and CDR2 sequences are MDHEN and SYDVKM. The CDR3 spans 16 residues. The CDR3 loop is CASNLQGGLAKNIQYF. CDR3 nucleotide sequence: TGTGCCAGCAACTTACAGGGGGGGTTAGCCAAAAACATTCAGTACTTC.